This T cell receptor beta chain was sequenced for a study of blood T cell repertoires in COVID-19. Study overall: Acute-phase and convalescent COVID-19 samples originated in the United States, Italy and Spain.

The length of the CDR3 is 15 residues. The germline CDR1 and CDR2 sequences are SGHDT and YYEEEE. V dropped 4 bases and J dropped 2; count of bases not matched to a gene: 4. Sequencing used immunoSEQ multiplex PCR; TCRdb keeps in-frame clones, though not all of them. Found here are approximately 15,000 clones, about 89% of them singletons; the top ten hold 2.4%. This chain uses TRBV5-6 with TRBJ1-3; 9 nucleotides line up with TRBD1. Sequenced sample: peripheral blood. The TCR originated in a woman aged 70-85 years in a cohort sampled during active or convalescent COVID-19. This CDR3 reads CASSATGGTGNTIYF. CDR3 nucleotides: TGTGCCAGCAGCGCGACAGGGGGAACTGGAAACACCATATATTTT.